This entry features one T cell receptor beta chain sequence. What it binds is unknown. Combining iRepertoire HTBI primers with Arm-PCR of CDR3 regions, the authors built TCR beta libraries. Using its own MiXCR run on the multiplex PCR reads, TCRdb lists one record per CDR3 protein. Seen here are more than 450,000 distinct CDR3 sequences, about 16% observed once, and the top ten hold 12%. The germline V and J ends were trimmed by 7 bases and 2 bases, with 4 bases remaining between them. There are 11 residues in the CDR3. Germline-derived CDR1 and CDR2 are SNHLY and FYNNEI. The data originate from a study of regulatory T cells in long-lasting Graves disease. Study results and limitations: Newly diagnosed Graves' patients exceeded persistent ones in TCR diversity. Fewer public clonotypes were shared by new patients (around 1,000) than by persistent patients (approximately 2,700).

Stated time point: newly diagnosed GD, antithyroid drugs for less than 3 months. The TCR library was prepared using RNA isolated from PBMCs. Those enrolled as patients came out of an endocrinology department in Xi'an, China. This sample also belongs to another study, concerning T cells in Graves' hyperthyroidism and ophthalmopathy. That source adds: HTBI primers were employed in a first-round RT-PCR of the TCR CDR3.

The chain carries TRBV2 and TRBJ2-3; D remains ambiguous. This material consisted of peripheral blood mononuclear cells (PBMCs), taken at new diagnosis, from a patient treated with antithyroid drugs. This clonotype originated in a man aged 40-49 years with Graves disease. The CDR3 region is CASILTDTQYF. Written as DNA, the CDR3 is TGTGCCAGCATCCTCACAGATACGCAGTATTTT.